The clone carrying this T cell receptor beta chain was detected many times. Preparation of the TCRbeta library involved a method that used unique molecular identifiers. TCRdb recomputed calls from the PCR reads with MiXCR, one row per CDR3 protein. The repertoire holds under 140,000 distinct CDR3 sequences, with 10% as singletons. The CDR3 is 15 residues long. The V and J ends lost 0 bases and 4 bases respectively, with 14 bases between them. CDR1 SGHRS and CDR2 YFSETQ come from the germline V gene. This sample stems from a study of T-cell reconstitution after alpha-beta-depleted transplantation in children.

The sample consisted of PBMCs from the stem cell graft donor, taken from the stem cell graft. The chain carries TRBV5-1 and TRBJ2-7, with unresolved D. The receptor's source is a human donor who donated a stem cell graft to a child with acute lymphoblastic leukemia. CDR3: CASSLDGKVLYEQYF. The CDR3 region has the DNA TGCGCCAGCAGCTTGGATGGGAAAGTCCTGTACGAGCAGTACTTC.